This T cell receptor beta chain was sequenced in a study of blood T cell repertoires in COVID-19. Clones were sequenced by immunoSEQ multiplex PCR, and TCRdb holds only the in-frame ones, with some missing. The table shows around 80,000 clones, with roughly 90% occurring only once. V lost 5 bases and J lost 4, with 8 bases in between. The CDR3 covers 12 residues. The V gene's germline CDR1 is MDHEN and CDR2 SYDVKM. The chain uses TRBV28 and TRBJ1-1; the D is unclear. The specimen sequenced was peripheral blood. The TCR was taken from a woman of 80 years or more with acute or convalescent COVID-19. This CDR3 is CASSPPVTEAFF. In DNA, the CDR3 is TGTGCCAGCAGTCCCCCTGTCACTGAAGCTTTCTTT.